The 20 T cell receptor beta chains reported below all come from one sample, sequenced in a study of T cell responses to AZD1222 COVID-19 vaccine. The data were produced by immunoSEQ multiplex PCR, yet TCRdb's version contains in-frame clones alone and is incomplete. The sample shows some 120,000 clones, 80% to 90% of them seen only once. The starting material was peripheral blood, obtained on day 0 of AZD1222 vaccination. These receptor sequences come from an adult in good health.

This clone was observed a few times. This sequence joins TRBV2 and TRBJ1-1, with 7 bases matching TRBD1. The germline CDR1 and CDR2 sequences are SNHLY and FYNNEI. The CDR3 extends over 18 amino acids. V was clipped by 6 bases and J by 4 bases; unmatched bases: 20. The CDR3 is CASRTGRQGRLVSTEAFF. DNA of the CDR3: TGTGCCAGCAGGACCGGCCGACAGGGTAGGTTAGTAAGCACTGAAGCTTTCTTT. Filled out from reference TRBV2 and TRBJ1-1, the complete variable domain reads EPEVTQTPSHQVTQMGQEVILRCVPISNHLYFYWYRQILGQKVEFLVSFYNNEISEKSEIFDDQFSVERPDGSNFTLKIRSTKLEDSAMYFCASRTGRQGRLVSTEAFFGQGTRLTVV.

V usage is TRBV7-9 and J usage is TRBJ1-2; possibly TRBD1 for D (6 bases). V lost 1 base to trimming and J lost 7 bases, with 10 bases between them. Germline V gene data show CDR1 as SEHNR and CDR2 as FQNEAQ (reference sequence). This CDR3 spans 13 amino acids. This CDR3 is CASSLEEGGGYTF. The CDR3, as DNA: TGTGCCAGCAGCTTAGAGGAGGGGGGTGGCTACACCTTC.

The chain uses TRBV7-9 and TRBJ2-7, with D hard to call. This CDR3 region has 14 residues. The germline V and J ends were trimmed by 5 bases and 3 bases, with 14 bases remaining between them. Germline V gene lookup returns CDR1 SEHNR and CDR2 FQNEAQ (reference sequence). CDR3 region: CASSAPGRHYEQYF. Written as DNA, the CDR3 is TGTGCCAGCAGCGCCCCCGGCAGGCACTACGAGCAGTACTTC.

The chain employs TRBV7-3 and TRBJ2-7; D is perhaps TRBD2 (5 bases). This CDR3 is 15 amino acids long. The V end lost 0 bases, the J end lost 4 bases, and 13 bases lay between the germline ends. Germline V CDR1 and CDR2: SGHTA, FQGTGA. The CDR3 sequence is CASSLTSHGEYEQYF. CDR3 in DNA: TGTGCCAGCAGCTTAACGTCCCACGGGGAATACGAGCAGTACTTC.

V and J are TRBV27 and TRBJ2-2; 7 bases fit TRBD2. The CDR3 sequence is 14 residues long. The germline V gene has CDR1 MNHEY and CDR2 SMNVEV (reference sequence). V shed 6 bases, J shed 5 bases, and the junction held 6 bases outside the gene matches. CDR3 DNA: TGTGCCAGCAGGCGGGACTACACTACCGGGGAGCTGTTTTTT. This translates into CASRRDYTTGELFF.

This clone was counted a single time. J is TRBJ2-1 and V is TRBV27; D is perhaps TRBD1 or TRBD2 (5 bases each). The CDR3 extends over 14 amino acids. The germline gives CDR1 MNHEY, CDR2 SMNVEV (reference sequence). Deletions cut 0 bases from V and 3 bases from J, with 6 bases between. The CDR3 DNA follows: TGTGCCAGCAGTTTATCGGGGGTCTACAATGAGCAGTTCTTC. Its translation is CASSLSGVYNEQFF.

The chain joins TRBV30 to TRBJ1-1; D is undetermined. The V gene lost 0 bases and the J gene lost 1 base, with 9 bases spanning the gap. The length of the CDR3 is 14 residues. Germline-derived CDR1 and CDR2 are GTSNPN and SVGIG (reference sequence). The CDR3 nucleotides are TGTGCCTGGAGTGTAAGGGCGGGGAACACTGAAGCTTTCTTT. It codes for CAWSVRAGNTEAFF.

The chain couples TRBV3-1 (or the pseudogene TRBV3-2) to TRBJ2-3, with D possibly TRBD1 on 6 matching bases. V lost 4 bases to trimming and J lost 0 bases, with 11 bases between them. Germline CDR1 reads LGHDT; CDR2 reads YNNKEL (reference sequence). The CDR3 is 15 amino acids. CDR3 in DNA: TGTGCCAGCAGCCCAGGACAGTTTAGCACAGATACGCAGTATTTT. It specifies CASSPGQFSTDTQYF.

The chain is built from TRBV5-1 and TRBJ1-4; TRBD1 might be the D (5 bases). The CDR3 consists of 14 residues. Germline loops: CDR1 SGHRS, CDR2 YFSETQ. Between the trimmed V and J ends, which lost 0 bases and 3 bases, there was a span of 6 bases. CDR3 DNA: TGCGCCAGCAGCTTGGTGGGGGCTAATGAAAAACTGTTTTTT. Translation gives CASSLVGANEKLFF.

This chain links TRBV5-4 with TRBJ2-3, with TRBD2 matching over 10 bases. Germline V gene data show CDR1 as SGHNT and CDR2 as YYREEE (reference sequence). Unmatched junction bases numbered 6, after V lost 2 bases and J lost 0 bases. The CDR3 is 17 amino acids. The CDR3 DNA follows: TGTGCCAGCAGCTTCTTAGCGGGGGGCTTTAGCACAGATACGCAGTATTTT. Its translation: CASSFLAGGFSTDTQYF.

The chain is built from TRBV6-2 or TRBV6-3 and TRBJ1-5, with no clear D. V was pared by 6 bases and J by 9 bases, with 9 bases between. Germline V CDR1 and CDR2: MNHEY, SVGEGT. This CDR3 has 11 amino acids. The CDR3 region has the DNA TGTGCCAGCAGCTCGAAAATGCCCCAGCATTTT. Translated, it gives CASSSKMPQHF.

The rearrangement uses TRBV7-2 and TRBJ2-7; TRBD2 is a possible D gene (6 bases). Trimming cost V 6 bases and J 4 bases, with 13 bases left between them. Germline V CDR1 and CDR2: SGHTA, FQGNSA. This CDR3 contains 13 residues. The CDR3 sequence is CASRIGTVYEQYF. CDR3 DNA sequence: TGTGCCAGCAGAATCGGGACTGTGTACGAGCAGTACTTC.

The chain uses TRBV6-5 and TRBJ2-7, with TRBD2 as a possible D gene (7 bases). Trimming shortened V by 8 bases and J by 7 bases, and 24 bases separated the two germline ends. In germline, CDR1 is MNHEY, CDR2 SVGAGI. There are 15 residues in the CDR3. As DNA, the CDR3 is TGTGCCAGCGGAGAAATGCGGGGGCAGCAATTAGAGCAGTACTTC. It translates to CASGEMRGQQLEQYF.

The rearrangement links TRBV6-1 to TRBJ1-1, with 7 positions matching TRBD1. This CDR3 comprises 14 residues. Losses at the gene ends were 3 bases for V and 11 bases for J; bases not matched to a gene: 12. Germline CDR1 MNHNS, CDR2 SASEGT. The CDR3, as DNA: TGTGCCAGCAGTGACAGGGGGGCCACCGTTGGGGCTTTCTTT. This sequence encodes CASSDRGATVGAFF.

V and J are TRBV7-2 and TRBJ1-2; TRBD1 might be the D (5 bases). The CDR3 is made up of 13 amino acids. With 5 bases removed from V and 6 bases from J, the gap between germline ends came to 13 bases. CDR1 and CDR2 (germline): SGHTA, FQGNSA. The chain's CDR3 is CASSPSPGNGYTF. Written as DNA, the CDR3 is TGTGCCAGCAGCCCCTCTCCAGGGAATGGCTACACCTTC.

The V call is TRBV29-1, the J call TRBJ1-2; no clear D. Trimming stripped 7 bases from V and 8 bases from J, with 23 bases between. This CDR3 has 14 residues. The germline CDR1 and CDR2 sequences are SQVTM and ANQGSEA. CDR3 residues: CSGGGWGKSDGYTF. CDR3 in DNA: TGCAGCGGGGGTGGTTGGGGAAAGTCCGACGGCTACACCTTC.

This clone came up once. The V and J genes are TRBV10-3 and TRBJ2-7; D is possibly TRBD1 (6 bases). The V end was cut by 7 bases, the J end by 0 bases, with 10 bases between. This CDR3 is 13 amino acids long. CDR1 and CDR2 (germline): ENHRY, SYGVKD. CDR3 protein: CAITPDSSYEQYF. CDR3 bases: TGTGCCATCACCCCGGACAGCTCCTACGAGCAGTACTTC.

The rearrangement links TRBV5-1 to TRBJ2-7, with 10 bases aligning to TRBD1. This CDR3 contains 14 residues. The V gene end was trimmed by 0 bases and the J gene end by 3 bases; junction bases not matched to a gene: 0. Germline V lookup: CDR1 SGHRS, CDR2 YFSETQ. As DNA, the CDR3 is TGCGCCAGCAGCTTGGGGGACAGGGGCTACGAGCAGTACTTC. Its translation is CASSLGDRGYEQYF.

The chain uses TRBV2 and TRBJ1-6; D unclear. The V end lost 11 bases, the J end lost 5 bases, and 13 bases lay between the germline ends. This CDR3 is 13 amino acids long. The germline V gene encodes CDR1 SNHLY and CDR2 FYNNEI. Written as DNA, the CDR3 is TGTGCCTGCCGTCAGGCTGATAATTCACCCCTCCACTTT. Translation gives CACRQADNSPLHF.

CDR3 bases: TGTGCCAGCAGGCCGGAGGGATCCTATAATTCACCCCTCCACTTT. Encoded protein: CASRPEGSYNSPLHF. J is TRBJ1-6 and V is TRBV27, with unresolved D. Trimming pared 6 bases from V and 1 base from J, leaving 10 bases between. Per the germline V gene, CDR1 is MNHEY and CDR2 is SMNVEV (reference sequence). This CDR3 comprises 15 residues.